These 17 T cell receptor beta chains were sequenced from one sample in a study of blood T cell repertoires in COVID-19. Using immunoSEQ multiplex PCR, the repertoire was profiled, and TCRdb retains in-frame clones only, with some absent. The sample gives a few hundred thousand clones, around 89% of which show up once; approximately 1.8% is in the top ten. What was sequenced was PBMCs or T cells enriched from blood (not recorded which). The receptors come from a woman aged 40 to 55 who had recovered from COVID-19.

CDR3 region: CASGQNIAGRVDTQYF. The CDR3 DNA follows: TGCGCCAGCGGCCAGAACATAGCGGGACGGGTAGATACGCAGTATTTT. This rearrangement joins TRBV10-1 to TRBJ2-3, with TRBD2 matching 8 bases. J gave up 5 bases and V 8 bases, and 15 bases lay outside the gene matches. The germline V gene has CDR1 WNHNN and CDR2 SYGVQD (reference sequence). There are 16 residues in the CDR3.

The rearrangement uses TRBV6-6 and TRBJ1-5; unclear D gene. This CDR3 is 13 amino acids long. V gave up 2 bases and J gave up 6 bases, with 8 bases separating them. The germline gives CDR1 MNHNY, CDR2 SVGAGI (reference sequence). The chain's CDR3 is CASSYHQSQPQHF. The CDR3 region has the DNA TGTGCCAGCAGTTACCACCAGTCTCAGCCCCAGCATTTT.

The genes are TRBV18 and TRBJ1-1; 7 nucleotides line up with TRBD1. The germline V gene encodes CDR1 KGHSH and CDR2 LQKENI. CDR3 length: 15 amino acids. Losses at the gene ends were 3 bases for V and 3 bases for J; bases not matched to a gene: 7. CDR3 region: CASSPRQGGDTEAFF. CDR3 sequence (DNA): TGTGCCAGCTCACCCCGACAGGGTGGGGACACTGAAGCTTTCTTT.

The chain combines TRBV12-3 or TRBV12-4 with TRBJ2-5; TRBD2 agrees at 7 bases. Germline trimming cut 8 bases from V and 3 bases from J; bases unmatched to any gene: 6. This CDR3 spans 13 amino acids. DNA for the CDR3: TGTGCCAGCCTCCGGGGGGTCGAAGAGACCCAGTACTTC. It yields the protein CASLRGVEETQYF.

V usage is TRBV3-1 (or the pseudogene TRBV3-2) and J usage is TRBJ2-1; possible D gene TRBD2, 6 bases. Trimming removed 4 bases from V and 2 bases from J, with 12 bases in between. This CDR3 is 15 amino acids long. Germline CDR1 LGHDT, CDR2 YNNKEL (reference sequence). CDR3 coding DNA: TGTGCCAGCAGCCGCGGGGACGGGACCTACAATGAGCAGTTCTTC. It yields the protein CASSRGDGTYNEQFF.

The chain has TRBV5-1 and TRBJ1-2, with TRBD1 matching over 8 bases. CDR1 is SGHRS and CDR2 is YFSETQ in the germline V gene. The ends lost 3 bases at V and 5 bases at J; junction bases unmatched: 3. CDR3 length: 13 residues. CDR3 region: CASSSDREYGYTF. In nucleotides, the CDR3 is TGCGCCAGCAGCTCGGACAGGGAGTATGGCTACACCTTC.

The chain links TRBV9 to TRBJ1-3; 11 bases fit TRBD1. The germline V gene has CDR1 SGDLS and CDR2 YYNGEE. Trimming cost V 4 bases and J 2 bases; bases outside gene matches: 5. The CDR3 loop spans 16 amino acids. CDR3 DNA sequence: TGTGCCAGCAGCATCCTGGACAGGGGGCCTGGAAACACCATATATTTT. This translates into CASSILDRGPGNTIYF.

The V and J genes are TRBV27 and TRBJ1-1; D gene uncertain. Germline V gives CDR1 MNHEY, CDR2 SMNVEV (reference sequence). There are 12 residues in the CDR3. Between the trimmed V and J ends, which lost 9 bases and 6 bases, there was a span of 14 bases. This CDR3 reads CARTARSAEAFF. As DNA, the CDR3 is TGTGCCAGAACCGCCCGGAGCGCTGAAGCTTTCTTT.

The chain carries TRBV5-4 and TRBJ2-1, with D possibly being TRBD1 (5 bases). V shed 5 bases and J shed 6 bases, with 24 bases lying between them. This CDR3 is 17 amino acids long. Per the germline V gene, CDR1 is SGHNT and CDR2 is YYREEE (reference sequence). The CDR3 sequence is CASSSSQVGTDSNEQFF. CDR3 sequence (DNA): TGTGCCAGCAGTTCCTCACAGGTTGGAACTGACAGCAATGAGCAGTTCTTC.

The chain uses TRBV24-1 and TRBJ2-2, with TRBD2 identical over 11 bases. The V segment lost 3 bases and the J segment 3 bases; nucleotides outside the gene matches: 8. Germline V CDR1 and CDR2: KGHDR, SFDVKD. This CDR3 has 18 residues. For the CDR3, the DNA is TGTGCCACCAGTGATGTAAAAACTAGCGGGAGCGACACCGGGGAGCTGTTTTTT. Translation: CATSDVKTSGSDTGELFF.

The V and J genes are TRBV2 and TRBJ2-7, with TRBD1 as a possible D gene (5 bases). The CDR3 is 17 amino acids. CDR1 is SNHLY and CDR2 is FYNNEI in the germline V gene. V shed 8 bases and J shed 3 bases, with 26 bases lying between them. The CDR3 spells CASPQTDNLSPNYEQYF. Written as DNA, the CDR3 is TGTGCCAGCCCTCAGACAGACAATTTGTCCCCAAACTACGAGCAGTACTTC.

The chain couples TRBV7-9 to TRBJ1-1; weak D call: TRBD1 (6 bases). The CDR3 sequence is 17 residues long. CDR1 SEHNR and CDR2 FQNEAQ come from the germline V gene (reference sequence). Trimming removed 0 bases at V and 0 bases at J, with 14 bases between. The CDR3 nucleotides read TGTGCCAGCAGCTTAGCTTGGACAGTTTCCATGAACACTGAAGCTTTCTTT. Translated: CASSLAWTVSMNTEAFF.

CDR3 nucleotides: TGCGCCAGCAGCTCTCGCTTAGCGGAGTCGAACACCGGGGAGCTGTTTTTT. This gives the protein CASSSRLAESNTGELFF. The chain is built from TRBV4-1 and TRBJ2-2; D is perhaps TRBD2 (6 bases). This CDR3 is built from 17 residues. Germline V gives CDR1 MGHRA, CDR2 YSYEKL. The V end was cut by 5 bases, the J end by 0 bases, with 16 bases between.

The chain has TRBV27 and TRBJ1-5, with no clear D. The CDR3 runs to 15 residues. Trimming left V 5 bases short and J 2 bases short, with 13 bases between. CDR1 and CDR2 (germline): MNHEY, SMNVEV (reference sequence). CDR3 loop: CASSPISEGNQPQHF. In DNA form, the CDR3 reads TGTGCCAGCAGTCCCATTAGCGAGGGCAATCAGCCCCAGCATTTT.

The chain recombines TRBV11-3 with TRBJ1-4; 9 bases are shared with TRBD1. Losses at the gene ends were 5 bases for V and 7 bases for J; bases not matched to a gene: 11. The germline V gene has CDR1 SGHNT and CDR2 YENEEA. The CDR3 contains 16 residues. The CDR3 protein is CASSPGQGHVFEKLFF. The CDR3 DNA sequence: TGTGCCAGCAGCCCGGGACAGGGTCATGTCTTTGAAAAACTGTTTTTT.

The chain joins TRBV29-1 to TRBJ1-6; 9 positions match TRBD1. Germline CDR1 and CDR2: SQVTM and ANQGSEA. The CDR3 is made up of 13 amino acids. Trimming cost V 5 bases and J 5 bases; bases outside gene matches: 1. The DNA for the CDR3 is TGCAGCGTTAGACAGGGGGATAATTCACCCCTCCACTTT. Protein product: CSVRQGDNSPLHF.

This chain links TRBV18 with TRBJ1-1; 7 bases are a match to TRBD1. Germline assignment: CDR1 KGHSH and CDR2 LQKENI. The CDR3 has 14 residues. The J segment lost 5 bases and the V segment lost 0 bases, leaving 3 bases of the junction unmatched. The CDR3: CASSPPRGITEAFF. In DNA form, the CDR3 reads TGTGCCAGCTCACCACCCAGGGGGATTACTGAAGCTTTCTTT. The variable domain in full, with the rest retrieved from reference TRBV18 and TRBJ1-1, is NAGVMQNPRHLVRRRGQEARLRCSPMKGHSHVYWYRQLPEEGLKFMVYLQKENIIDESGMPKERFSAEFPKEGPSILRIQQVVRGDSAAYFCASSPPRGITEAFFGQGTRLTVV.